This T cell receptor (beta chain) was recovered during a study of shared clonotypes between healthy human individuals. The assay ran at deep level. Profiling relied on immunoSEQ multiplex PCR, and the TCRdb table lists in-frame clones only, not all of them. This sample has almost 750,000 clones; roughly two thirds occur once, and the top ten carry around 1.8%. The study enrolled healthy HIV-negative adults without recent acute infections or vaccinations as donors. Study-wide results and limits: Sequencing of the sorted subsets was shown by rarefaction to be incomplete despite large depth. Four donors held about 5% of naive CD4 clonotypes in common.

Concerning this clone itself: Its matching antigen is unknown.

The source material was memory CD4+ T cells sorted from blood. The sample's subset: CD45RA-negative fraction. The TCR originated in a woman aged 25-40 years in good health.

CDR3 DNA: TGCGCCAGCAGGTGGGATGGCGGGGAGCAGTACTTC. This codes for CASRWDGGEQYF. The rearrangement joins TRBV5-1 to TRBJ2-7; TRBD2 might be the D (5 bases). Germline lookup yields CDR1 SGHRS and CDR2 YFSETQ. V lost 5 bases, J lost 7 bases, and 13 bases lay in between. CDR3 size: 12 residues.